This T cell receptor beta chain was observed in a study of shared clonotypes between healthy human individuals. Study context: The donor pool was made up of a couple of women and three men aged 18 to 49.

Method: immunoSEQ multiplex PCR; TCRdb's copy keeps in-frame clones and lacks some. Among approximately 2,200,000 clones listed, approximately 94% were seen once. In regard to this clone: The target antigen is unknown.

The CDR3 is made up of 15 amino acids. CDR1 and CDR2 (germline): MNHEY, SVGAGI. V gave up 3 bases and J gave up 6 bases, with 15 bases separating them. Terminally differentiated effector memory CD45RA+ cells were excluded from the naive CD8 cells, which were CD45RO-negative and positively selected for CCR7. Adult donors, all healthy and HIV-negative, had no recent acute infections or vaccinations. Study-level points and caveats: Memory subsets had estimated richness that was generally smaller than that of naive subsets.

The source is a man aged 18 to 29 in good health. Some clones in this sample may be carry-over from other donors' samples. The rearrangement uses TRBV6-5 and TRBJ2-1, with D unclear. Sequencing was performed on naive CD8+ T cells from PBMCs. CDR3 nucleotides: TGTGCCAGCAGTTATAGGCCACGAAGTGTCAATGAGCAGTTCTTC. Translation: CASSYRPRSVNEQFF.